This entry concerns a single T cell receptor beta chain. The data originate from a study of PD-1 blockade in mismatch repair-deficient tumors. The repertoire was sequenced with immunoSEQ multiplex PCR; TCRdb's copy has only in-frame clones and lacks some. Counted here are about 130,000 clones, roughly 90% occurring once; the ten biggest clones make up 10% to 15%. Three pembrolizumab responders had their TCRs sequenced. The sample consisted of peripheral blood, taken approximately 73 weeks after starting pembrolizumab. The receptor was derived from an adult with mismatch repair-deficient cancer.

The CDR3 region is CSVETGFEQYF. As DNA, the CDR3 is TGCAGCGTTGAAACAGGTTTCGAGCAGTACTTC. The rearrangement links TRBV29-1 to TRBJ2-7, with D possibly TRBD1 on 5 matching bases. Germline lookup yields CDR1 SQVTM and CDR2 ANQGSEA. The CDR3 has 11 residues. V shed 2 bases and J shed 6 bases, with 8 bases lying between them.